This T cell receptor (beta chain) was profiled in a study of control samples from healthy donors and cancer patients. The junction had 8 bases not matched to a gene; V was cut back by 5 bases and J by 3 bases. Germline values: CDR1 SNHLY, CDR2 FYNNEI. This CDR3 spans 15 amino acids. The method was immunoSEQ multiplex PCR; TCRdb's version includes in-frame clones alone and lacks a portion of them. The table records around 55,000 clones, around 95% of them present only once. The material sequenced was blood. The TCR originated in a woman aged 18 to 35 in good health. J is TRBJ2-7 and V is TRBV2; 9 bases are shared with TRBD1. This CDR3 reads CASSLSGTGLYEQYF. Written as DNA, the CDR3 is TGTGCCAGCAGTCTATCCGGGACAGGGCTCTACGAGCAGTACTTC.